This is a list of T cell receptor beta chains from one sample in a study of T cells in Graves' hyperthyroidism and ophthalmopathy. TCRdb re-called the multiplex PCR reads with MiXCR, one entry per CDR3 protein. The sample records around 540,000 distinct CDR3 sequences, under 60% being singletons. Specimen: peripheral blood or thyroid tissue (not recorded which). These receptors all stem from a woman aged 18 to 35 with Graves' hyperthyroidism. Each CDR3 is given with its conserved first and last residue. The D gene is left open where the match is weak. For some rows the clone size is stated as once, few or many, or as a class when expanded; others skip it.

abundance	v_gene	j_gene	d_gene	CDR3nt	CDR3aa
.	TRBV12-3/TRBV12-4	TRBJ2-7	.	TGTGCTAGTGGTTTTGGCCAAAGGTCCTACGAGCAGTACTTC	CASGFGQRSYEQYF
.	TRBV29-1	TRBJ2-7	.	TGCAGCGTTGGGACAGTTGACCCCTACGAGCAGTACTTC	CSVGTVDPYEQYF
.	TRBV7-9	TRBJ2-5	TRBD2	TGTGCCAGCAGCTCTATGCTAGCGGAAGAGACCCAGTACTTC	CASSSMLAEETQYF
few	TRBV29-1	TRBJ1-5	TRBD1	TGCAGCGGACAGGGGGAACAGCCCCAGCATTTT	CSGQGEQPQHF
few	TRBV7-9	TRBJ1-6	.	TGTGCCAGCAGCTTAGCGGGAGAAAGGAATTCACCCCTCCACTTT	CASSLAGERNSPLHF
many	TRBV29-1	TRBJ1-3	TRBD1	TGCAGCGCTGGGACAGGGGATCGAAACACCATATATTTT	CSAGTGDRNTIYF
few	TRBV6-5	TRBJ1-1	.	TGTGCCAGCAGTCACGGGTCAGGTCAGCCAAACACTGAAGCTTTCTTT	CASSHGSGQPNTEAFF
.	TRBV6-5	TRBJ2-7	.	TGTGCCAGCAGTTACGGCCAAAGGAGGGGATACGAGCAGTACTTC	CASSYGQRRGYEQYF
.	TRBV10-3	TRBJ1-6	.	TGTGCCATCAGTGAGGGGGGATCACCCCTCCACTTT	CAISEGGSPLHF
few	TRBV7-2	TRBJ1-1	.	TGTGCCAGCAGCTTAGGGGGGGATCTGAACACTGAAGCTTTCTTT	CASSLGGDLNTEAFF
.	TRBV20-1	TRBJ1-1	.	TGCAGTGCTGGGGAGGGGGGCTATGGCTACACTGAAGCTTTCTTT	CSAGEGGYGYTEAFF
many	TRBV9	TRBJ1-2	TRBD1	TGTGCCAGCAGCGTAGAACAGGGGGCCGTGAGTGGTCACACCTTC	CASSVEQGAVSGHTF
few	TRBV7-9	TRBJ1-1	.	TGTGCCAGCAGTTACAGGATGAACACTGAAGCTTTCTTT	CASSYRMNTEAFF
.	TRBV19	TRBJ2-5	.	TGTGCCAGCGGGGACACTAGCAGCCGGGAGACCCAGTACTTC	CASGDTSSRETQYF
.	TRBV5-5	TRBJ2-2	.	TGTGCCAGCAGCTTAGAGGAAAACACCGGGGAGCTGTTTTTT	CASSLEENTGELFF
many	TRBV24-1	TRBJ1-1	.	TGTGCCACCAGTGAGGGGGACAACCCGTACACTGAAGCTTTCTTT	CATSEGDNPYTEAFF
few	TRBV24-1	TRBJ2-5	TRBD2	TGTGCCACCAGTGACTCGGGACTAGCGGGAGGGAAAGAGACCCAGTACTTC	CATSDSGLAGGKETQYF
.	TRBV25-1	TRBJ1-2	.	TGTGCCAGCGTCGAAGCCCCAGGACAGAAAAACTATGGCTACACCTTC	CASVEAPGQKNYGYTF
few	TRBV9	TRBJ2-7	TRBD1	TGTGCCAGCAGCGTAGTTTCGAAGGGGACAGGGGATGACGAGCAGTACTTC	CASSVVSKGTGDDEQYF
few	TRBV10-3	TRBJ2-5	.	TGTGCCATCAGTGAGTCAGGGGGAACAATGGTCCTACAAGAGACCCAGTACTTC	CAISESGGTMVLQETQYF
.	TRBV10-3	TRBJ1-5	TRBD1	TGTGCCATCAGTGGGGGGACAGGGGGCGTCTGGAACAATCAGCCCCAGCATTTT	CAISGGTGGVWNNQPQHF
many	TRBV2	TRBJ1-2	.	TGTGCCAGCAGTGACAGGGGAGCTAACTATGGCTACACCTTC	CASSDRGANYGYTF
.	TRBV29-1	TRBJ1-2	TRBD1	TGCAGCGCTAGACAGGGGGGGACATTATCGAACTATGGCTACACCTTC	CSARQGGTLSNYGYTF
few	TRBV19	TRBJ2-5	.	TGTGCCAGTAGTCCCACACCCGGGAGAGGAGAGACCCAGTACTTC	CASSPTPGRGETQYF
.	TRBV6-9	TRBJ2-7	TRBD1	TGTGCCAGCAGCTTATTGACAGGGGGTTCGGAAGAGCAGTACTTC	CASSLLTGGSEEQYF
.	TRBV7-3	TRBJ1-2	.	TGTGCCAGCAGCCCGGGGGGGGGGCCTAACTATGGCTACACCTTC	CASSPGGGPNYGYTF
few	TRBV7-9	TRBJ2-7	.	TGTGCCAGCAGCCCCATCCACGATCGAGAGCAGTACTTC	CASSPIHDREQYF
.	TRBV7-9	TRBJ2-6	.	TGTGCCAGCAGCTTAGTATCCGGCGCGGAAAGAGCTGGGGCCAACGTCCTGACTTTC	CASSLVSGAERAGANVLTF